The 21 T cell receptor beta chains below come from one sample, sequenced in a study of shared clonotypes between healthy human individuals. Sequencing was performed with immunoSEQ multiplex PCR; in TCRdb, only in-frame clones are kept and a portion is missing. The sample contains about 1 million clones, roughly 80% of which appear only once. Sequencing was performed on memory CD4+ T cells sorted from blood. Indicated subset: CD45RA-negative fraction. The receptors were gathered from a man between 18 and 35 years old in good health.

The genes are TRBV6-4 and TRBJ1-2; a weak D match, TRBD1 (5 bases). CDR1 and CDR2 (germline): MRHNA, SNTAGT. The CDR3 is made up of 14 amino acids. V was trimmed by 1 base and J by 7 bases, leaving 13 bases between them. CDR3 nucleotides: TGTGCCAGCAGTGACTACGGGGGGGGAGGTGGCTACACCTTC. Protein: CASSDYGGGGGYTF.

The chain carries TRBV7-2 and TRBJ1-2; 7 nucleotides line up with TRBD1. Germline assignment: CDR1 SGHTA and CDR2 FQGNSA. Losses at the gene ends were 1 base for V and 5 bases for J; bases not matched to a gene: 1. The CDR3 length is 13 residues. The CDR3 reads CASSLGRGYGYTF. Written as DNA, the CDR3 is TGTGCCAGCAGCTTAGGCAGGGGGTATGGCTACACCTTC.

The count of this clone is one. This chain's CDR3 is CSGQTGLTDTQYF. In nucleotides, the CDR3 is TGCAGCGGACAAACAGGGTTAACAGATACGCAGTATTTT. The V and J genes are TRBV29-1 and TRBJ2-3, with a tentative D call TRBD1 (6 bases). V lost 7 bases and J 3 bases, leaving 14 bases between the germline ends. The CDR3 covers 13 residues. Germline assignment: CDR1 SQVTM and CDR2 ANQGSEA.

The V gene is TRBV5-1, the J gene TRBJ2-3; tentatively, D is TRBD1 or TRBD2 (5 bases each). The CDR3 totals 17 residues. V lost 4 bases and J 0 bases, leaving 18 bases between the germline ends. From germline, CDR1 is SGHRS and CDR2 YFSETQ. The CDR3 protein is CASSQGPSGTSTDTQYF. As DNA, the CDR3 is TGCGCCAGCAGCCAGGGCCCCAGCGGTACTAGCACAGATACGCAGTATTTT.

This clone was picked up a small number of times. The rearrangement uses TRBV5-1 and TRBJ1-3; tentatively, D is TRBD1 (6 bases). Germline lookup yields CDR1 SGHRS and CDR2 YFSETQ. The CDR3 length is 17 residues. Trimming removed 3 bases from V and 0 bases from J, with 16 bases in between. CDR3 bases: TGCGCCAGCAGCTCAGGACAGACTTACCTCTCTGGAAACACCATATATTTT. It is translated as CASSSGQTYLSGNTIYF. Looking up the rest from reference TRBV5-1 and TRBJ1-3 gives the full variable domain: KAGVTQTPRYLIKTRGQQVTLSCSPISGHRSVSWYQQTPGQGLQFLFEYFSETQRNKGNFPGRFSGRQFSNSRSEMNVSTLELGDSALYLCASSSGQTYLSGNTIYFGEGSWLTVV.

V usage is TRBV28 and J usage is TRBJ2-3; 11 nucleotides align to TRBD2. The CDR3 spans 14 residues. J lost 4 bases, V lost 5 bases, and 2 bases had no gene match. Per the germline V gene, CDR1 is MDHEN and CDR2 is SYDVKM. The CDR3 coding sequence is TGTGCCAGCAGTCTAGCGGGGGGAGCAGATACGCAGTATTTT. Amino acids: CASSLAGGADTQYF.

This chain links TRBV19 with TRBJ1-1; maybe TRBD1 (5 bases). The length of the CDR3 is 14 residues. The V and J ends lost 8 bases and 0 bases respectively, with 13 bases between them. CDR1 is LNHDA, CDR2 SQIVND, per germline (reference sequence). The CDR3 reads CASGAGKMNTEAFF. CDR3 bases: TGTGCCAGTGGGGCGGGGAAGATGAACACTGAAGCTTTCTTT.

There are a few counts of this clone. J is TRBJ1-1 and V is TRBV5-1; D is undetermined. CDR1 and CDR2 from the germline V gene are SGHRS and YFSETQ. The CDR3 has 15 amino acids. V was clipped by 4 bases and J by 1 base, with 14 bases between them. The CDR3 nucleotides are TGCGCCAGCAGCCCGGACGGAAAAACGAACACTGAAGCTTTCTTT. It specifies CASSPDGKTNTEAFF.

This clone was seen more than once but under ten times. The rearrangement links TRBV6-1 to TRBJ1-1, with D possibly being TRBD1 (5 bases). This CDR3 has 14 residues. Germline-derived CDR1 and CDR2 are MNHNS and SASEGT. V was clipped by 8 bases and J by 2 bases, with 15 bases between them. CDR3 residues: CASPGTDYNTEAFF. The CDR3 bases are TGTGCCAGCCCCGGGACGGATTACAACACTGAAGCTTTCTTT.

The genes are TRBV19 and TRBJ2-3; no reliable D call. Germline-derived CDR1 and CDR2 are LNHDA and SQIVND (reference sequence). With 3 bases removed from V and 0 bases from J, the gap between germline ends came to 10 bases. This CDR3 spans 15 amino acids. The CDR3 DNA follows: TGTGCCAGTAGTATGGGCGTTAAGAGCACAGATACGCAGTATTTT. Amino acids: CASSMGVKSTDTQYF.

J is TRBJ1-6 and V is TRBV9; weak D call: TRBD1 (5 bases). V lost 3 bases, J lost 8 bases, and 9 bases lay in between. The germline V gene encodes CDR1 SGDLS and CDR2 YYNGEE. This CDR3 is built from 13 residues. CDR3 nucleotide sequence: TGTGCCAGCAGCGACTGGGGGGATTCACCCCTCCACTTT. This codes for CASSDWGDSPLHF.

This clone was picked up one time. V and J are TRBV6-5 and TRBJ1-1; weak D call: TRBD1 (6 bases). This CDR3 has 15 amino acids. V was cut by 2 bases and J by 1 base, with 11 bases left in between. Germline-derived CDR1 and CDR2 are MNHEY and SVGAGI. CDR3 sequence: CASSYLGQRNTEAFF. For the CDR3, the DNA is TGTGCCAGCAGTTACCTCGGACAGAGGAACACTGAAGCTTTCTTT.

This clone occurred a few times. The chain is built from TRBV30 and TRBJ1-5, with D perhaps TRBD1 (5 bases). CDR1 is GTSNPN and CDR2 is SVGIG in the germline V gene (reference sequence). CDR3 length: 14 residues. V lost 0 bases, J lost 7 bases, and 13 bases lay in between. The CDR3 DNA sequence: TGTGCCTGGAGTGTACTGGCATGGGACCAGCCCCAGCATTTT. Translation gives CAWSVLAWDQPQHF.

Details on this clone: An end of the junction does not agree with germline; a read error may underlie this. The V call is TRBV7-6, the J call TRBJ2-5; D remains unclear. Germline CDR1 reads SGHVS; CDR2 reads FNYEAQ. CDR3 length: 14 residues. The CDR3 DNA follows: TGTGCCAGCAGGTTAGGACCAAACCAAGAGACCCAGTACTTC. It specifies CASRLGPNQETQYF.

The table lists this clone with a few counts. The V call is TRBV28, the J call TRBJ1-4; D not certain. V was cut by 8 bases and J by 2 bases, with 3 bases left in between. CDR1 is MDHEN, CDR2 SYDVKM, per germline. The CDR3 is 11 amino acids. The CDR3: CASRTNEKLFF. CDR3 bases: TGTGCCAGCCGGACTAATGAAAAACTGTTTTTT.

This chain uses TRBV2 with TRBJ2-3; D tentatively reads TRBD1 or TRBD2 (5 bases each). V gave up 4 bases and J gave up 2 bases, with 16 bases separating them. This CDR3 is 16 amino acids long. Germline CDR1 reads SNHLY; CDR2 reads FYNNEI. The CDR3 spells CASSAGPVGATDTQYF. The CDR3 DNA is TGTGCCAGCAGTGCGGGACCCGTCGGGGCCACAGATACGCAGTATTTT.

The rearrangement joins TRBV7-2 to TRBJ2-7; 8 nucleotides line up with TRBD2. With 3 bases clipped from V and 4 bases from J, the junction kept 5 bases outside the gene matches. Germline-derived CDR1 and CDR2 are SGHTA and FQGNSA. The CDR3 runs to 14 residues. The CDR3 sequence is CASSFTSGPYEQYF. For the CDR3, the DNA is TGTGCCAGCAGCTTTACTAGCGGTCCATACGAGCAGTACTTC. The full variable domain, rest sourced from reference TRBV7-2 and TRBJ2-7, is GAGVSQSPSNKVTEKGKDVELRCDPISGHTALYWYRQSLGQGLEFLIYFQGNSAPDKSGLPSDRFSAERTGGSVSTLTIQRTQQEDSAVYLCASSFTSGPYEQYFGPGTRLTVT.

The V gene is TRBV6-6, the J gene TRBJ2-2; unclear D gene. The CDR3 consists of 14 residues. V gave up 5 bases and J gave up 1 base, with 8 bases separating them. CDR1 is MNHNY, CDR2 SVGAGI, per germline (reference sequence). The CDR3 sequence: CASSTRQNTGELFF. CDR3 nucleotide sequence: TGTGCCAGCAGTACCAGACAGAACACCGGGGAGCTGTTTTTT.

The chain uses TRBV25-1 and TRBJ2-3; D unclear. Trimming took off 8 bases at V and 7 bases at J, with 19 bases between the two ends. CDR1 MGHDK and CDR2 SYGVNS come from the germline V gene. This CDR3 has 14 amino acids. For the CDR3, the DNA is TGTGCCAGCGCTACTCGCGAGCTGGTGAATACGCAGTATTTT. Protein product: CASATRELVNTQYF. Full variable domain (remainder filled in from reference TRBV25-1 and TRBJ2-3): EADIYQTPRYLVIGTGKKITLECSQTMGHDKMYWYQQDPGMELHLIHYSYGVNSTEKGDLSSESTVSRIRTEHFPLTLESARPSHTSQYLCASATRELVNTQYFGPGTRLTVL.

The count of this clone is one. The chain employs TRBV7-2 and TRBJ2-1, with 8 positions matching TRBD1. Germline V lookup: CDR1 SGHTA, CDR2 FQGNSA. The V segment lost 2 bases and the J segment 4 bases; nucleotides outside the gene matches: 7. This CDR3 is 16 amino acids long. CDR3 sequence: CASSLHGQGRYNEQFF. The CDR3 DNA is TGTGCCAGCAGCTTACATGGACAGGGTCGGTACAATGAGCAGTTCTTC.

J is TRBJ2-5 and V is TRBV7-9; 8 nucleotides agree with TRBD2. This CDR3 contains 15 residues. CDR1 is SEHNR, CDR2 FQNEAQ, per germline (reference sequence). The V segment lost 1 base and the J segment 4 bases; nucleotides outside the gene matches: 5. CDR3 sequence: CASSLGAGVRETQYF. DNA of the CDR3: TGTGCCAGCAGCTTAGGAGCGGGAGTAAGAGAGACCCAGTACTTC.